This T cell receptor (beta chain) was profiled in a study of beta chain features in type 1 diabetes. Study conclusions and caveats: Shortening that was moderate but significant affected the TCRB CDR3s of Type 1 diabetes patients in all four CD4+ subsets.

Sorting of CD4+ naive, central memory, regulatory and stem cell-like memory cells was performed via CD45RO/CCR7/CD25/CD127/CD95/CD27. CDR1 and CDR2 from the germline V gene are SEHNR and FQNEAQ (reference sequence). The CDR3 spans 15 residues. V lost 4 bases and J lost 9; bases outside the gene matches: 14. Expressed TCRB transcripts were sequenced after all isolated RNA was converted to cDNA. The data were produced by immunoSEQ multiplex PCR, yet TCRdb's version contains in-frame clones alone and is incomplete. The table lists 200,000 to 250,000 clones, under 13% of them singletons, with 1% to 1.5% in the top ten. As regards this clone: Its antigen is not identified.

Specimen: central memory CD4+ T cells from blood. The source is a man in his late teens or twenties in good health. This chain connects TRBV7-9 to TRBJ2-7; 8 bases fit TRBD1. CDR3 region: CASSSGQGRGFGQYF. The CDR3 bases are TGTGCCAGCAGCTCCGGACAGGGACGGGGTTTCGGGCAGTACTTC.